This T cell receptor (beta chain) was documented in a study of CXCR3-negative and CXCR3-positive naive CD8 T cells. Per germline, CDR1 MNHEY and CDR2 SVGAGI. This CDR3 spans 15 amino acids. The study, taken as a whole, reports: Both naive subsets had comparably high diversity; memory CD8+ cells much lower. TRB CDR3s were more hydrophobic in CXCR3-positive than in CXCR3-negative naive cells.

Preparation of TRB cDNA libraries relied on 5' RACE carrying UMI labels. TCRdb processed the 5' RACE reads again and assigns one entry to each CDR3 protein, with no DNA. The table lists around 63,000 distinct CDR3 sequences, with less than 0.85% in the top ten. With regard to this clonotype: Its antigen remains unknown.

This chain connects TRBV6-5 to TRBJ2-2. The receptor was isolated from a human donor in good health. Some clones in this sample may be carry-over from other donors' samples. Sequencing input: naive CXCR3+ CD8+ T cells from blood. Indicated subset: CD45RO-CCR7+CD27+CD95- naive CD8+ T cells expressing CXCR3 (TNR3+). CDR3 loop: CASSYSTVNTGELFF.